Each of the 2 T cell receptor beta chains below was sequenced from the same sample in a study of radiation and T cells in renal cell carcinoma. This table comes from immunoSEQ multiplex PCR, and its TCRdb copy is limited to in-frame clones, with some not included. The data show 70,000 or so clones, with roughly 80% seen just once and 5.8% held by the top ten. Time point denoted: blood 2 weeks post-SBRT. Treatment denoted: 15 Gy SBRT to primary tumor, nephrectomy 4 weeks later. The sample consisted of blood, taken from a patient whose treatment included radiotherapy and nephrectomy. The origin of the receptors is a man aged 55 to 70 with renal cell carcinoma.

This clone was seen only a few times. The chain is built from TRBV4-1 and TRBJ2-5, with 8 nucleotides matching TRBD2. This CDR3 spans 21 amino acids. The V gene's germline CDR1 is MGHRA and CDR2 YSYEKL. With 3 bases clipped from V and 3 bases from J, the junction kept 24 bases outside the gene matches. As DNA, the CDR3 is TGCGCCAGCAGCCATCAGGGAACAGCCCGGGAGGGCCTCATTCGCAAAGAGACCCAGTACTTC. It encodes CASSHQGTAREGLIRKETQYF.

The chain recombines TRBV28 with TRBJ2-7, with D possibly being TRBD1 (6 bases). The V gene lost 5 bases and the J gene lost 0 bases, with 17 bases spanning the gap. The CDR3 contains 16 residues. From germline, CDR1 is MDHEN and CDR2 SYDVKM. CDR3 nucleotides: TGTGCCAGCAGTGATCTCAGTGGGACAAGCTCCTACGAGCAGTACTTC. Translated: CASSDLSGTSSYEQYF.